This T cell receptor beta chain derives from a study of shared clonotypes between healthy human individuals. Background on the study: Serving as donors were a couple of women and three men, whose ages spanned 18 to 49.

Original data processing: Junction-only immunoSEQ data arrived without quality scores, meaning filtering differed. Clones were sequenced by immunoSEQ multiplex PCR, and TCRdb holds only the in-frame ones, with some missing. D and trimming were read from the DNA, whereas the V and J calls and clone size are those reported in that table. The table shows roughly 2.5 million clones, with roughly 92% occurring only once. CDR3 length equals 11 residues. Germline V CDR1 and CDR2: MNHEY, SMNVEV (reference sequence). V dropped 9 bases and J dropped 9 bases, with 11 bases sitting between them. CD4+ cell separation produced CD45RA+ naive and CD45RA-negative memory subsets. Study outcomes and limitations: Rarefaction curves obtained for sorted subsets showed sequencing incomplete despite large depth.

In regard to this clone: Its matching antigen is unknown.

Specimen: naive CD4+ T cells sorted from blood. As to subset: CD45RA+ positively selected. The clonotype originates from a young man in good health. This chain links TRBV27 with TRBJ2-2, with D hard to call. CDR3 DNA: TGTGCCAGTGGTCGTCAAAGGGAGCTGTTTTTT. It codes for CASGRQRELFF.